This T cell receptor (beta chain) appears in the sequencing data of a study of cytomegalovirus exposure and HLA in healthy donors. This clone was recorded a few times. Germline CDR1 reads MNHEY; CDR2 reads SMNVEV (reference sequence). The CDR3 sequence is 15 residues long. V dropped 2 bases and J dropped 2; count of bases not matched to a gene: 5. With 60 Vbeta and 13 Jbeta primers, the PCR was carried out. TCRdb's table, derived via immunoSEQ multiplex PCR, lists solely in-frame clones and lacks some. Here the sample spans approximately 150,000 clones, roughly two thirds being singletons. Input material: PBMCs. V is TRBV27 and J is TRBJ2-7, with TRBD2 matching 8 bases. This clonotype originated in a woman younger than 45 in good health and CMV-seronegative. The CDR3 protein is CASSLAAGGPYEQYF. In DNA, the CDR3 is TGTGCCAGCAGTTTAGCTGCGGGAGGCCCCTACGAGCAGTACTTC.